Following are 14 T cell receptor beta chains from one sample sequenced in a study of T cell responses to AZD1222 COVID-19 vaccine. The table came from immunoSEQ multiplex PCR; TCRdb's copy has only in-frame clones and leaves some out. Of about 160,000 clones listed, around 94% are singletons. Source: peripheral blood, taken 28 days after the second AZD1222 dose. All receptors derive from an adult who received the AZD1222 COVID-19 vaccine.

The gene calls are TRBV18 and TRBJ1-3; D gene uncertain. Germline-derived CDR1 and CDR2 are KGHSH and LQKENI. This CDR3 is 15 amino acids long. V lost 1 base and J 0 bases, leaving 7 bases between the germline ends. Here the CDR3 DNA reads TGTGCCAGCTCACCACAGGGAAGCTCTGGAAACACCATATATTTT. It codes for CASSPQGSSGNTIYF.

This clone is a singleton in its sample. The chain employs TRBV6-5 and TRBJ2-1; D is ambiguous. V was shortened by 2 bases and J by 3 bases, with 11 bases between the two germline ends. The germline V gene encodes CDR1 MNHEY and CDR2 SVGAGI. This CDR3 has 15 residues. For the CDR3, the DNA is TGTGCCAGCAGTTACCGGGCTTCAGACTACAATGAGCAGTTCTTC. Protein: CASSYRASDYNEQFF.

The chain uses TRBV27 and TRBJ2-5, with 10 positions matching TRBD1. The CDR3 runs to 16 residues. With 3 bases clipped from V and 5 bases from J, the junction kept 9 bases outside the gene matches. Germline V gene sequence: CDR1 MNHEY, CDR2 SMNVEV (reference sequence). CDR3 nucleotides: TGTGCCAGCAGTTTTTACCCGCCGGGACAGGGGGAGACCCAGTACTTC. It encodes CASSFYPPGQGETQYF.

The gene calls are TRBV5-1 and TRBJ2-3; no definite D call. The CDR3 sequence is 12 residues long. Trimming left V 5 bases short and J 1 base short, with 5 bases between. Germline CDR1 reads SGHRS; CDR2 reads YFSETQ. Here the CDR3 reads CASRDGTDTQYF. Here the CDR3 DNA reads TGCGCCAGCAGAGACGGCACAGATACGCAGTATTTT.

The chain has TRBV10-3 and TRBJ1-1, with TRBD1 identical over 11 bases. CDR3 size: 16 residues. Germline V gene lookup returns CDR1 ENHRY and CDR2 SYGVKD. Trimming cost V 7 bases and J 1 base; bases outside gene matches: 8. The chain's CDR3 is CAIKAGQGAWNTEAFF. In DNA, the CDR3 is TGTGCCATCAAAGCCGGACAGGGGGCTTGGAACACTGAAGCTTTCTTT.

The chain links TRBV19 to TRBJ1-1; D is unclear. The CDR3 is 13 amino acids. Germline CDR1 LNHDA, CDR2 SQIVND (reference sequence). V was cut by 7 bases and J by 10 bases, with 19 bases left in between. The CDR3 here is CASTPPTKERAFF. The CDR3 nucleotides read TGTGCCAGTACCCCCCCCACTAAGGAGAGAGCTTTCTTT.

The CDR3 protein is CSASWGGTSVGEQFF. CDR3 in DNA: TGCAGTGCTAGTTGGGGGGGGACTAGCGTCGGTGAGCAGTTCTTC. The chain couples TRBV20-1 to TRBJ2-1; 10 nucleotides align to TRBD2. Germline lookup yields CDR1 DFQATT and CDR2 SNEGSKA (reference sequence). Germline trimming cut 3 bases from V and 9 bases from J; bases unmatched to any gene: 11. The CDR3 has 15 residues.

About this clone: The sample carries other DNA sequences with the same CDR3. The chain employs TRBV19 and TRBJ1-5; the D is unclear. Deletions cut 1 base from V and 5 bases from J, with 9 bases between. The CDR3 loop spans 14 amino acids. CDR1 is LNHDA and CDR2 is SQIVND in the germline V gene (reference sequence). DNA for the CDR3: TGTGCCAGTAGTATAGTTCGGGGAGATCAGCCCCAGCATTTT. This codes for CASSIVRGDQPQHF.

V and J are TRBV5-1 and TRBJ2-7; D remains unclear. The CDR3 has 14 residues. CDR1 and CDR2 from the germline V gene are SGHRS and YFSETQ. Trimming shortened V by 0 bases and J by 0 bases, and 7 bases separated the two germline ends. CDR3 in amino acids: CASSLGQASYEQYF. As DNA, the CDR3 is TGCGCCAGCAGCTTGGGGCAGGCCTCCTACGAGCAGTACTTC. The entire variable domain, with the rest obtained from reference TRBV5-1 and TRBJ2-7, is as follows: KAGVTQTPRYLIKTRGQQVTLSCSPISGHRSVSWYQQTPGQGLQFLFEYFSETQRNKGNFPGRFSGRQFSNSRSEMNVSTLELGDSALYLCASSLGQASYEQYFGPGTRLTVT.

The chain is built from TRBV5-6 and TRBJ2-7, with 11 bases fitting TRBD2. With 4 bases clipped from V and 4 bases from J, the junction kept 4 bases outside the gene matches. CDR1 is SGHDT and CDR2 is YYEEEE in the germline V gene. The CDR3 spans 14 residues. The CDR3: CASSPGTSGYEQYF. DNA of the CDR3: TGTGCCAGCAGCCCCGGGACTAGCGGATACGAGCAGTACTTC.

CDR3 amino acids: CASSSPGASEQFF. The CDR3 DNA reads as TGTGCCAGCAGTTCCCCGGGGGCTAGTGAGCAGTTCTTC. The chain carries TRBV12-3 or TRBV12-4 and TRBJ2-1, with D perhaps assigned TRBD1 or TRBD2 (6 bases each). The CDR3 is 13 amino acids. V was trimmed by 4 bases and J by 9 bases, leaving 13 bases between them.

The rearrangement uses TRBV7-9 and TRBJ1-5; 7 bases fit TRBD1. Trimming cost V 1 base and J 2 bases; bases outside gene matches: 2. The germline V gene encodes CDR1 SEHNR and CDR2 FQNEAQ (reference sequence). The CDR3 loop spans 15 amino acids. CDR3 protein: CASSLVGTGNQPQHF. CDR3 in DNA: TGTGCCAGCAGCTTAGTTGGGACAGGCAATCAGCCCCAGCATTTT. The entire variable domain, with the rest obtained from reference TRBV7-9 and TRBJ1-5, is as follows: DTGVSQNPRHKITKRGQNVTFRCDPISEHNRLYWYRQTLGQGPEFLTYFQNEAQLEKSRLLSDRFSAERPKGSFSTLEIQRTEQGDSAMYLCASSLVGTGNQPQHFGDGTRLSIL.

V and J are TRBV13 and TRBJ1-1; 8 bases agree with TRBD1. The CDR3 has 16 residues. Germline V gives CDR1 PRHDT, CDR2 FYEKMQ (reference sequence). With 3 bases clipped from V and 0 bases from J, the junction kept 6 bases outside the gene matches. CDR3 in amino acids: CASSFADRDLNTEAFF. The DNA of the CDR3 is TGTGCCAGCAGCTTTGCGGACAGGGATTTGAACACTGAAGCTTTCTTT.

The genes are TRBV19 and TRBJ1-6; 8 bases agree with TRBD1. V trimming: 6 bases; J trimming: 10 bases; junction bases outside the gene matches: 11. The CDR3 loop spans 15 amino acids. Germline CDR1 is LNHDA and CDR2 is SQIVND (reference sequence). The CDR3 loop reads CASSTQGAQASPLHF. The CDR3 DNA reads TGTGCCAGTAGCACCCAGGGGGCGCAAGCCTCACCCCTCCACTTT.